Listed here are 8 T cell receptor beta chains from one sample, sequenced in a study of T-cell reconstitution after alpha-beta-depleted transplantation in children. Construction of the TCRbeta library involved unique molecular identifiers. TCRdb analysed the PCR reads with MiXCR anew, one entry per CDR3 protein. The data contain some 500,000 distinct CDR3 sequences, approximately 30% of them seen just once; the ten biggest clones take up around 2.3%. Sequenced material: PBMCs from the stem cell graft donor, taken from the stem cell graft. The receptors shown here come from a human donor who donated a stem cell graft to a child with aplastic anemia.

This clonotype has just a few counts. This chain joins TRBV9 and TRBJ1-2; possible D gene TRBD1, 5 bases. Trimming pared 4 bases from V and 3 bases from J, leaving 13 bases between. Per germline, CDR1 SGDLS and CDR2 YYNGEE. The CDR3 spans 14 residues. Written as DNA, the CDR3 is TGTGCCAGCAGCCAACGGTGGGGCGACTATGGCTACACCTTC. This sequence encodes CASSQRWGDYGYTF.

CDR3 protein: CASSEVGRAAEQYF. The DNA for the CDR3 is TGTGCCAGCAGTGAAGTGGGCAGGGCAGCCGAGCAGTACTTC. This rearrangement joins TRBV6-1 to TRBJ2-7, with a weak D call TRBD1 (5 bases). This CDR3 has 14 amino acids. V lost 1 base and J 6 bases, leaving 13 bases between the germline ends. CDR1 and CDR2 (germline): MNHNS, SASEGT.

The genes are TRBV10-3 and TRBJ2-1; a possible D gene is TRBD2 (5 bases). The CDR3 covers 16 residues. Per germline, CDR1 ENHRY and CDR2 SYGVKD. The V and J ends lost 0 bases and 4 bases respectively, with 13 bases between them. For the CDR3, the DNA is TGTGCCATCAGTGAGTCGCAGCGGCCTGGATACAATGAGCAGTTCTTC. Translation: CAISESQRPGYNEQFF.

The sample holds a few counts of this clonotype. The chain combines TRBV7-2 with TRBJ1-1; no definite D call. With 2 bases removed from V and 1 base from J, the gap between germline ends came to 5 bases. This CDR3 region has 13 residues. Germline CDR1 is SGHTA and CDR2 is FQGNSA. CDR3 amino acids: CASSLYSNTEAFF. The CDR3 bases are TGTGCCAGCAGCTTATATTCGAACACTGAAGCTTTCTTT.

The CDR3 spells CASSPPPFRRDYGYTF. CDR3 DNA sequence: TGTGCCAGCAGCCCACCTCCGTTCCGGCGGGACTATGGCTACACCTTC. This sequence joins TRBV5-6 and TRBJ1-2; no definite D call. The V and J ends lost 4 bases and 3 bases respectively, with 19 bases between them. Germline-derived CDR1 and CDR2 are SGHDT and YYEEEE. This CDR3 is built from 16 residues.

This clonotype was seen a few times. The chain has TRBV10-3 and TRBJ2-3; the match to TRBD1 covers 8 bases. The junction had 20 bases not matched to a gene; V was cut back by 10 bases and J by 2 bases. The CDR3 length is 18 residues. Germline assignment: CDR1 ENHRY and CDR2 SYGVKD. The CDR3 region has the DNA TGTGCCACCGGGGGCCAAAACGACAGGGGTCGGAACACAGATACGCAGTATTTT. Translating gives CATGGQNDRGRNTDTQYF.

V usage is TRBV5-5 and J usage is TRBJ1-1; TRBD1 might be the D (6 bases). The V and J ends lost 0 bases and 1 base respectively, with 10 bases between them. Germline assignment: CDR1 SGHKS and CDR2 YYEKEE (reference sequence). The CDR3 has 15 amino acids. The CDR3 protein is CASSLVGQTNTEAFF. CDR3 nucleotides: TGTGCCAGCAGCTTGGTAGGACAGACGAACACTGAAGCTTTCTTT.

This chain joins TRBV12-3 or TRBV12-4 and TRBJ1-5; D is possibly TRBD1 (5 bases). The CDR3 contains 18 residues. Deletions cut 1 base from V and 6 bases from J, with 22 bases between. The CDR3 DNA reads as TGTGCCAGCAGTTTAGTCACTAATCCGGGACGGAGGGGTCAGCCCCAGCATTTT. This codes for CASSLVTNPGRRGQPQHF.